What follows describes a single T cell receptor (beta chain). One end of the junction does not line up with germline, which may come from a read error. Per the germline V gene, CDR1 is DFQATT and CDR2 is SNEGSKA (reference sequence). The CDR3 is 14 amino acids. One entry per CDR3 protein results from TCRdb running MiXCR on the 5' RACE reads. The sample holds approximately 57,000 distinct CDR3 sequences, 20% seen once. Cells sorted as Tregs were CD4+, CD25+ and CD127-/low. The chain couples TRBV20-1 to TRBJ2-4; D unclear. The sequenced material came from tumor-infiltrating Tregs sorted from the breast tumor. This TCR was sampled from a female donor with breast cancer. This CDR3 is CSARDGVAKSIQYF. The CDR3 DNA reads TGCAGTGCTAGGGACGGAGTAGCCAAAAGCATTCAGTACTTC.